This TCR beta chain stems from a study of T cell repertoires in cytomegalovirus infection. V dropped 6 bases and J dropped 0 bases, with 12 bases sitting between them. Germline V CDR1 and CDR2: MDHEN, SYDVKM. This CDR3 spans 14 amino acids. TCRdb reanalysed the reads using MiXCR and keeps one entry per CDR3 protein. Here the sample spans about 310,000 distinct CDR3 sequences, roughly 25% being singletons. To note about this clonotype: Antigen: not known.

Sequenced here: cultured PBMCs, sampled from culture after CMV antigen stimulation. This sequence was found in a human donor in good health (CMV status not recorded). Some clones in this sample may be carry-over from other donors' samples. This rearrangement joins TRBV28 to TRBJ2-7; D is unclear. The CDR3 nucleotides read TGTGCCAGCAGACCGATTCCGAACTCCTACGAGCAGTACTTC. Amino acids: CASRPIPNSYEQYF.